The present entry profiles one T cell receptor (beta chain) with its context. Germline CDR1 MDHEN, CDR2 SYDVKM. The CDR3 spans 14 residues. V lost 1 base, J lost 4 bases, and 11 bases lay in between. The method was immunoSEQ multiplex PCR; TCRdb's version includes in-frame clones alone and lacks a portion of them. The data show roughly 39,000 clones, about 90% seen once. This specimen belongs to a study of blood T cell repertoires in COVID-19. Study summary: Sites in the United States, Italy and Spain provided acute and convalescent COVID-19 samples.

The chain employs TRBV28 and TRBJ2-7, with a tentative D call TRBD2 (5 bases). The receptor was isolated from a woman in her sixties or seventies with acute or convalescent COVID-19. The sample was peripheral blood. In DNA, the CDR3 is TGTGCCAGCAGTTTATTCGCGGGCGAATACGAGCAGTACGTC. It specifies CASSLFAGEYEQYV.